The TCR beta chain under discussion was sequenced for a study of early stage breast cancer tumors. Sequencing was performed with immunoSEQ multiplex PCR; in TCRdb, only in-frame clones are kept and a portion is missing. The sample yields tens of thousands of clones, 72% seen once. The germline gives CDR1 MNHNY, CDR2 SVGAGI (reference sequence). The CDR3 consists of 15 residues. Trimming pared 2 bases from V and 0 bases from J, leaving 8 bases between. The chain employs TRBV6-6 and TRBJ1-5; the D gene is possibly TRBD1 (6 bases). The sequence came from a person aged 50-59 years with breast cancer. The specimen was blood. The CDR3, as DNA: TGTGCCAGCAGTTACGGGGGCGGTAGCAATCAGCCCCAGCATTTT. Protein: CASSYGGGSNQPQHF.